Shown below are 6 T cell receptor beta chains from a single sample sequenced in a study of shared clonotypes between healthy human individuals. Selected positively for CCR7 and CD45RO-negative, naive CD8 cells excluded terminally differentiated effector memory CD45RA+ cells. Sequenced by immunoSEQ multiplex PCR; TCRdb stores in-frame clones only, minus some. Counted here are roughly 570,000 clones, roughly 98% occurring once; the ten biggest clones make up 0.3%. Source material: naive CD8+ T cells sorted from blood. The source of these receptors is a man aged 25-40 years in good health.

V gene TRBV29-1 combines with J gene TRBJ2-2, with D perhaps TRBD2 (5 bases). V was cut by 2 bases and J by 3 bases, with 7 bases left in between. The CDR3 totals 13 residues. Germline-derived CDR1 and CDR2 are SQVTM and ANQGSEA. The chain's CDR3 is CSVEWGDTGELFF. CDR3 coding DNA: TGCAGCGTTGAATGGGGAGACACCGGGGAGCTGTTTTTT.

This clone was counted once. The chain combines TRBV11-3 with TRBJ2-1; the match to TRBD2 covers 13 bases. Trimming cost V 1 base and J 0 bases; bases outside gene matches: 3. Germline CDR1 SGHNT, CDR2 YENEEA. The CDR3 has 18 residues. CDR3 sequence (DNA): TGTGCCAGCAGCTTAGGCAGGACTAGCGGGGGCTCCTACAATGAGCAGTTCTTC. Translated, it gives CASSLGRTSGGSYNEQFF.

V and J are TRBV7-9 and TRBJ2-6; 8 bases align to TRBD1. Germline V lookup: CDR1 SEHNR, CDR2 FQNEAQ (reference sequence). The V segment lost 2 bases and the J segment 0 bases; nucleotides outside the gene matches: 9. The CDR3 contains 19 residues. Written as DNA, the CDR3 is TGTGCCAGCAGCTTATTCGGGACAGGACCATTCTCTGGGGCCAACGTCCTGACTTTC. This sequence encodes CASSLFGTGPFSGANVLTF.

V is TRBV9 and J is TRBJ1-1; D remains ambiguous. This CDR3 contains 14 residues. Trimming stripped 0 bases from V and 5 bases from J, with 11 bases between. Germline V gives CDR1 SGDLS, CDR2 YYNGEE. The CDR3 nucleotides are TGTGCCAGCAGCGTAGAAAGGACTGGGACTGAAGCTTTCTTT. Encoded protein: CASSVERTGTEAFF.

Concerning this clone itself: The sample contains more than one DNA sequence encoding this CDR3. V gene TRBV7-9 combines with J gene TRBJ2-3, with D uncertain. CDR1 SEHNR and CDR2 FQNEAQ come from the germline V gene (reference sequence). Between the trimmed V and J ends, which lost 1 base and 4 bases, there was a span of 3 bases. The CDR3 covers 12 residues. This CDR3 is CASSLVPDTQYF. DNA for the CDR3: TGTGCCAGCAGCTTAGTACCAGATACGCAGTATTTT.

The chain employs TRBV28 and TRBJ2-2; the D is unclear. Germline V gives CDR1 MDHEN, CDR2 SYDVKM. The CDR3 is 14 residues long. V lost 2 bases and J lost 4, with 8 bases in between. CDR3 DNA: TGTGCCAGCAGTTTAGGCAGAAGCACCGGGGAGCTGTTTTTT. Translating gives CASSLGRSTGELFF.